The rows below give T cell receptor beta chains drawn from one sample of a study of blood T cell repertoires in COVID-19. Repertoires were generated with immunoSEQ multiplex PCR, while TCRdb's copy carries only in-frame clones and drops some. The sample gives 110,000 to 150,000 clones, over 75% of which show up once; approximately 1.8% is in the top ten. What was sequenced was peripheral blood. Source of these receptors: a man between 65 and 85 years old with acute or convalescent COVID-19. Both conserved end residues are part of each CDR3. D genes are given only for firm matches. Part of the rows lack a size; the others show once, few, many or a class for expanded clones.

v_call,clone_size,j_call,d_call,cdr3_nt,cdr3_aa
TRBV3-1/TRBV3-2,NA,TRBJ1-5,NA,TGTGCCAGCAGCCAAAGCCCGGTTAGCAATCAGCCCCAGCATTTT,CASSQSPVSNQPQHF
TRBV28,NA,TRBJ2-2,NA,TGTGCCAGCAGTTTTTCCGACAGGAACACCGGGGAGCTGTTTTTT,CASSFSDRNTGELFF
TRBV10-2,NA,TRBJ2-7,TRBD1,TGCGCCAGCAGAGGGACAGGGTCCTACGAGCAGTACTTC,CASRGTGSYEQYF
TRBV28,once,TRBJ1-2,NA,TGTGCCAGCAGTTTACAGGGGATCGGATATGGCTACACCTTC,CASSLQGIGYGYTF
TRBV10-3,NA,TRBJ1-1,TRBD1,TGTGCCATCAGTGGACCGGGACAGGGGGGGAGGAAGGTAAACAACACTGAAGCTTTCTTT,CAISGPGQGGRKVNNTEAFF
TRBV6-5,NA,TRBJ1-3,NA,TGTGCCAGCCGTCGGGACACCGTCTCTGGAAACACCATATATTTT,CASRRDTVSGNTIYF
TRBV27,NA,TRBJ2-1,NA,TGTGCCAGCAGTTTATGGGGGCGCCTCGACAATGAGCAGTTCTTC,CASSLWGRLDNEQFF
TRBV25-1,once,TRBJ2-1,TRBD2,TGTGCCAGCAGTGAAACTAGCGGGGTACTCTACAATGAGCAGTTCTTC,CASSETSGVLYNEQFF
TRBV10-3,NA,TRBJ1-2,NA,TGTGCCATCAGTGGGTTGAAGGGGCCTACTGGCTACACCTTC,CAISGLKGPTGYTF
TRBV14,NA,TRBJ1-2,TRBD1,TGTGCCAGCAGCCGGGACAGTTTTAACTATGGCTACACCTTC,CASSRDSFNYGYTF
TRBV19,medium-sized,TRBJ1-2,TRBD1,TGTGCCAGTAGTACATCCCGGACAGGCGTCTATGGCTACACCTTC,CASSTSRTGVYGYTF
TRBV20-1,NA,TRBJ1-2,NA,TGCAGTGCCCCGTCCGTTTATGGCTACACCTTC,CSAPSVYGYTF
TRBV4-2,once,TRBJ1-2,NA,TGTGCCAGCAGCCAAGCAGGAGGGCAGCGCTCGTATGGCTACACCTTC,CASSQAGGQRSYGYTF
TRBV7-2,NA,TRBJ2-3,TRBD2,TGTGCCAGCAGCTTCCTAGCGGTAGCGGCTAGCACAGATACGCAGTATTTT,CASSFLAVAASTDTQYF
TRBV4-2,NA,TRBJ1-6,TRBD1,TGTGCCAGCAGCCAAGATGCCGGGACAGGGGGTTCACCCCTCCACTTT,CASSQDAGTGGSPLHF
TRBV12-2,NA,TRBJ2-6,NA,TGTGCAAGTCGCTCCGACAGGCCAAAGGACGAGGCCAACGTCCTGACTTTC,CASRSDRPKDEANVLTF
TRBV2,once,TRBJ2-3,NA,TGTGCCAGCAACGAGGGAGCTCCTACAGATACGCAGTATTTT,CASNEGAPTDTQYF